This entry lists 20 T cell receptor beta chains sequenced from one sample in a study of post-analysis software for immune sequencing data. Study-level points and caveats: In patients, about five TRBV segments were more frequent than in controls, with TRBV5-6, TRBV5-1 and TRBV20-1 among them.

These receptors have no known antigen. Unique-molecular-identifier-tagged TCR beta cDNA libraries were used. TCRdb fed the PCR reads into MiXCR, producing one record per CDR3 protein. The table includes some 690,000 distinct CDR3 sequences, roughly three fifths detected once. Material: blood. The receptor source for this set is a girl aged 2-10 years with multiple sclerosis.

This clonotype was observed a single time. The CDR3 nucleotides read TGCGCCAGCAGCCAATTAGACAGGGGTAAGAGCTACACCTTC. It yields the protein CASSQLDRGKSYTF. The rearrangement links TRBV4-1 to TRBJ1-2, with TRBD1 matching over 8 bases. Germline CDR1 MGHRA, CDR2 YSYEKL. The CDR3 sequence is 14 residues long. V shed 2 bases and J 9 bases; nucleotides not matched to a gene: 8.

V is TRBV20-1 and J is TRBJ2-1, with 8 positions matching TRBD2. Germline V lookup: CDR1 DFQATT, CDR2 SNEGSKA (reference sequence). The V and J ends lost 3 bases and 5 bases, in that order; junction bases with no gene match: 6. This CDR3 has 14 residues. CDR3 in DNA: TGCAGTGCTAGCCCTAGCGGGTATAACAATGAGCAGTTCTTC. Translating it yields CSASPSGYNNEQFF.

The gene calls are TRBV6-6 and TRBJ1-2, with 11 bases lining up with TRBD1. Unmatched junction bases numbered 2, after V lost 6 bases and J lost 2 bases. Germline-derived CDR1 and CDR2 are MNHNY and SVGAGI (reference sequence). The CDR3 is 14 amino acids. CDR3: CASSGTGGNYGYTF. In nucleotides, the CDR3 is TGTGCCAGCAGCGGGACAGGGGGAAACTATGGCTACACCTTC.

The chain couples TRBV6-1 to TRBJ2-4, with 11 bases fitting TRBD2. The J segment lost 1 base and the V segment lost 4 bases, leaving 9 bases of the junction unmatched. CDR1 is MNHNS, CDR2 SASEGT, per germline. The CDR3 runs 18 residues. The chain's CDR3 is CASSGGRTSGLAKNIQYF. The CDR3 DNA follows: TGTGCCAGCAGTGGTGGGAGGACTAGCGGGCTGGCCAAAAACATTCAGTACTTC.

The rearrangement joins TRBV16 to TRBJ1-1; D not resolved. The V gene lost 0 bases and the J gene lost 11 bases, with 13 bases spanning the gap. The CDR3 contains 13 residues. In germline, CDR1 is KGHSY, CDR2 FQNENV. CDR3 nucleotides: TGTGCCAGCAGCCAATCACCCAGAGGGCGGGCTTTCTTT. Its translation: CASSQSPRGRAFF. The variable domain in full, with the rest retrieved from reference TRBV16 and TRBJ1-1, is GEEVAQTPKHLVRGEGQKAKLYCAPIKGHSYVFWYQQVLKNEFKFLISFQNENVFDETGMPKERFSAKCLPNSPCSLEIQATKLEDSAVYFCASSQSPRGRAFFGQGTRLTVV.

The chain combines TRBV20-1 with TRBJ2-1; 10 nucleotides agree with TRBD2. Germline V gives CDR1 DFQATT, CDR2 SNEGSKA (reference sequence). The V segment lost 8 bases and the J segment 4 bases; nucleotides outside the gene matches: 11. The CDR3 runs to 15 residues. The CDR3: CSNLLGTSAYNEQFF. The CDR3 DNA sequence: TGCAGTAACTTGTTAGGGACTAGCGCGTACAATGAGCAGTTCTTC.

The rearrangement joins TRBV5-1 to TRBJ2-7; no reliable D call. The CDR3 totals 12 residues. V lost 0 bases and J 4 bases, leaving 5 bases between the germline ends. From germline, CDR1 is SGHRS and CDR2 YFSETQ. In DNA, the CDR3 is TGCGCCAGCAGCTTGGGGCAGTACGAGCAGTACTTC. This sequence encodes CASSLGQYEQYF.

This rearrangement joins TRBV3-1 to TRBJ2-7; 7 bases map to TRBD1. Germline CDR1 reads LGHDT; CDR2 reads YNNKEL (reference sequence). Germline trimming cut 5 bases from V and 7 bases from J; bases unmatched to any gene: 5. CDR3 length: 12 amino acids. Here the CDR3 DNA reads TGTGCCAGCAGCAAAACAGGGGAAGAGCAGTACTTC. This encodes CASSKTGEEQYF.

The V gene is TRBV5-1, the J gene TRBJ1-1; the D gene is possibly TRBD1 (6 bases). Germline CDR1 SGHRS, CDR2 YFSETQ. Trimming pared 0 bases from V and 7 bases from J, leaving 28 bases between. The CDR3 is made up of 19 amino acids. The CDR3, as DNA: TGCGCCAGCAGCTTGGGCACTTTGGGACACAGAAGTAAGGGTGGTGAAGCTTTCTTT. This sequence encodes CASSLGTLGHRSKGGEAFF.

The chain recombines TRBV6-2 or TRBV6-3 with TRBJ2-5; unclear D gene. This CDR3 contains 14 residues. Trimming took off 0 bases at V and 2 bases at J, with 7 bases between the two ends. The germline CDR1 and CDR2 sequences are MNHEY and SVGEGT. CDR3 sequence (DNA): TGTGCCAGCAGTTACTCGGGGTGGCAAGAGACCCAGTACTTC. This encodes CASSYSGWQETQYF.

There are a few counts of this clonotype. Here the CDR3 DNA reads TGCAGTGCTAGAAATTTCCGGGACAGGTCCTACAATGAGCAGTTCTTC. It yields the protein CSARNFRDRSYNEQFF. The chain uses TRBV20-1 and TRBJ2-1; TRBD1 aligns across 8 bases. With V trimmed by 2 bases and J by 1 base, 7 bases remained unmatched. Germline V gene data show CDR1 as DFQATT and CDR2 as SNEGSKA (reference sequence). The CDR3 totals 16 residues.

This chain uses TRBV10-3 with TRBJ1-6, with D perhaps matching TRBD1 (5 bases). The CDR3 runs to 13 residues. V was shortened by 8 bases and J by 10 bases, with 15 bases between the two germline ends. Looked up from germline, CDR1 is ENHRY and CDR2 is SYGVKD. The CDR3 bases are TGTGCCATCTTGTGGCAGGGATACTCACCCCTCCACTTT. Amino acids: CAILWQGYSPLHF.

This clonotype has a single count. The CDR3 loop reads CASSLFAREETQYF. CDR3 in DNA: TGCGCCAGCAGCTTGTTTGCCAGGGAAGAGACCCAGTACTTC. The rearrangement links TRBV5-1 to TRBJ2-5; D possibly corresponds to TRBD1 (5 bases). Germline V lookup: CDR1 SGHRS, CDR2 YFSETQ. The V end lost 1 base, the J end lost 3 bases, and 10 bases lay between the germline ends. The CDR3 consists of 14 residues.

This clonotype was counted between two and nine times. The rearrangement links TRBV20-1 to TRBJ2-1; 11 positions match TRBD2. The V and J ends lost 3 bases and 5 bases, in that order; junction bases with no gene match: 9. Germline V lookup: CDR1 DFQATT, CDR2 SNEGSKA (reference sequence). The CDR3 contains 16 residues. Here the CDR3 reads CSASPTSGNPHNEQFF. The CDR3 DNA sequence: TGCAGTGCTAGCCCGACTAGCGGGAACCCCCACAATGAGCAGTTCTTC.

V gene TRBV7-6 combines with J gene TRBJ2-7; D might be TRBD1 (6 bases). The CDR3 spans 15 residues. V shed 2 bases and J shed 2 bases, with 13 bases lying between them. CDR1 and CDR2 from the germline V gene are SGHVS and FNYEAQ. The CDR3 protein is CASSLSQGMAYEQYF. The CDR3, as DNA: TGTGCCAGCAGCTTATCTCAGGGGATGGCCTACGAGCAGTACTTC. The full variable domain, its missing parts supplied by reference TRBV7-6 and TRBJ2-7, is GAGVSQSPRYKVTKRGQDVALRCDPISGHVSLYWYRQALGQGPEFLTYFNYEAQQDKSGLPNDRFSAERPEGSISTLTIQRTEQRDSAMYRCASSLSQGMAYEQYFGPGTRLTVT.

The chain uses TRBV28 and TRBJ1-5; TRBD1 matches 8 bases. The CDR3 is 17 amino acids. V trimming: 5 bases; J trimming: 0 bases; junction bases outside the gene matches: 9. From germline, CDR1 is MDHEN and CDR2 SYDVKM. CDR3 sequence: CASSPVQGAGSNQPQHF. As DNA, the CDR3 is TGTGCCAGCAGTCCGGTTCAGGGGGCGGGTAGCAATCAGCCCCAGCATTTT. The whole variable domain, remainder taken from reference TRBV28 and TRBJ1-5, is DVKVTQSSRYLVKRTGEKVFLECVQDMDHENMFWYRQDPGLGLRLIYFSYDVKMKEKGDIPEGYSVSREKKERFSLILESASTNQTSMYLCASSPVQGAGSNQPQHFGDGTRLSIL.

The chain is built from TRBV21-1 and TRBJ2-6. TRBV21-1 is listed as a pseudogene. There are 15 residues in the CDR3. The CDR3: CASSTESSGANVLTF. The CDR3, as DNA: TGTGCCAGCAGCACCGAGAGCTCTGGGGCCAACGTCCTGACTTTC.

This clonotype was picked up a small number of times. This rearrangement joins TRBV6-5 to TRBJ2-5; 7 positions agree with TRBD1. This CDR3 spans 17 amino acids. Unmatched junction bases numbered 7, after V lost 0 bases and J lost 0 bases. Germline assignment: CDR1 MNHEY and CDR2 SVGAGI. The CDR3: CASSYSLGTANQETQYF. CDR3 nucleotides: TGTGCCAGCAGTTACTCGCTTGGGACAGCCAACCAAGAGACCCAGTACTTC.

This clonotype came up many times. V and J are TRBV6-1 and TRBJ2-1; 9 nucleotides line up with TRBD1. CDR3 length: 14 residues. V lost 7 bases and J lost 3; bases outside the gene matches: 4. Germline loops: CDR1 MNHNS, CDR2 SASEGT. DNA of the CDR3: TGTGCCAGCACCCCGGGACAGGGCTACAATGAGCAGTTCTTC. Residues: CASTPGQGYNEQFF.

The chain recombines TRBV20-1 with TRBJ1-1, with TRBD1 matching 7 bases. This CDR3 is 14 amino acids long. The J segment lost 1 base and the V segment lost 6 bases, leaving 8 bases of the junction unmatched. The V gene's germline CDR1 is DFQATT and CDR2 SNEGSKA (reference sequence). The chain's CDR3 is CSAQTGLGNTEAFF. The CDR3 DNA sequence: TGCAGTGCCCAGACAGGGCTGGGGAACACTGAAGCTTTCTTT.